The next 17 T cell receptor beta chains were all read from a single sample in a study of tumor and adjacent non-tumor tissue in lung cancer. A modified ARM-PCR protocol with three rounds of nested PCR amplified TCRbeta. TCRdb independently ran MiXCR on the multiplex PCR reads; one entry per CDR3 protein. The sample holds fewer than 100,000 distinct CDR3 sequences, roughly 77% seen once. The template was RNA from unsorted bulk tissue. This non-tumor lung sample came from over 3 cm beyond the tumor edge. Sequenced material: distant non-tumor lung tissue. The receptors come from a woman aged 45-65 years with non-small cell lung cancer.

This clonotype was picked up a small number of times. A clone one base away is much larger, so this may be a read error. The J gene is TRBJ2-4, the V gene TRBV5-6; 7 bases agree with TRBD1. Germline-derived CDR1 and CDR2 are SGHDT and YYEEEE. The CDR3 contains 15 residues. The CDR3 DNA sequence: TGTTCCAGCACCTGGGGGACAGTAGCCAAAAACATTCAGTACTTC. Its translation is CSSTWGTVAKNIQYF.

Points on this clonotype: Here the CDR3 omits its conserved ending phenylalanine or tryptophan, so a read error is the likely source. The DNA is left out, because the CDR3 cannot be placed on it with certainty; the CDR3 is given as TCRdb lists it. The chain couples TRBV12-3 or TRBV12-4 to TRBJ2-2; the table's D call, TRBD1, was not checked against the DNA. With termini counted, the CDR3 has 13 amino acids. The chain's CDR3 is CTSRRQGTGERFY.

This rearrangement joins TRBV7-9 to TRBJ2-1; D is unclear. Germline CDR1 is SEHNR and CDR2 is FQNEAQ (reference sequence). The ends were cut back, 4 bases at V and 9 bases at J, with 16 bases in the middle. The CDR3 contains 14 residues. The CDR3 reads CASSSPHVGSEQFF. The CDR3 DNA sequence: TGTGCCAGCAGCTCCCCCCATGTGGGAAGTGAGCAGTTCTTC.

In this sample, this clonotype turned up many times. The chain is built from TRBV28 and TRBJ2-7, with 9 bases identical to TRBD1. Trimming cost V 4 bases and J 1 base; bases outside gene matches: 14. Looked up from germline, CDR1 is MDHEN and CDR2 is SYDVKM. The CDR3 loop spans 18 amino acids. The CDR3 here is CASSWSFGTGWSSYEQYF. The CDR3 bases are TGTGCCAGCAGTTGGTCCTTCGGGACAGGGTGGTCGTCCTACGAGCAGTACTTC.

Details on this clonotype: Sequence at one end of the junction differs from germline and may be a read error. V is TRBV30 and J is TRBJ1-2; possible D gene TRBD1, 6 bases. The CDR3 spans 13 residues. Germline assignment: CDR1 GTSNPN and CDR2 SVGIG (reference sequence). The CDR3 nucleotides are TGTGCCTGCGACACGGCAGGGGATAACGGCTACACGTTC. It translates to CACDTAGDNGYTF.

Comments on this clonotype: The CDR3 ends on some other residue instead of the conserved phenylalanine or tryptophan, so this is likely a read error. This chain links TRBV10-3 with TRBJ2-7; tentatively, D is TRBD1 (6 bases). The CDR3 covers 13 residues. Germline lookup yields CDR1 ENHRY and CDR2 SYGVKD. The CDR3 region has the DNA TGTGCTTCCCGGGACAAGGACTCCTATAAGCAGTACTCC. It encodes CASRDKDSYKQYS.

A word on this clonotype: In this CDR3 the conserved last residue, phenylalanine or tryptophan, is missing, so a read error is likely. No DNA is shown, since the ends of the CDR3 on it are uncertain; the CDR3 is the one TCRdb lists. The chain is built from TRBV10-2 and TRBJ2-7. Germline V gene sequence: CDR1 WSHSY, CDR2 SAAADI. The CDR3 length is 12 residues, termini included. The CDR3 is CASRGDSYEQYS.

Details on this clonotype: A junction boundary mismatches the germline segment, possibly from a read error. The gene calls are TRBV5-1 and TRBJ2-7; D gene ambiguous. The CDR3 covers 13 residues. The germline CDR1 and CDR2 sequences are SGHRS and YFSETQ. CDR3 residues: CASSERSSYEQYF. For the CDR3, the DNA is TGCGCCAGCTCGGAGAGGAGCTCCTACGAACAGTACTTC.

On this clonotype itself: This may come from a read error, since a much larger clone is one base off. The chain combines TRBV20-1 with TRBJ2-1; D gene ambiguous. The length of the CDR3 is 13 residues. Germline V lookup: CDR1 DFQATT, CDR2 SNEGSKA (reference sequence). In DNA form, the CDR3 reads TGCAGTGCTAGAGTGAACCTCTACAGTGAGCAGTTCTTC. Amino acids: CSARVNLYSEQFF.

As concerns this clonotype: One junction end disagrees with the germline gene, perhaps due to a read error. The rearrangement joins TRBV5-4 to TRBJ1-4; possible D gene TRBD1, 5 bases. The CDR3 extends over 14 amino acids. From germline, CDR1 is SGHNT and CDR2 YYREEE (reference sequence). The CDR3 protein is CASSLDKGSENLFF. CDR3 nucleotide sequence: TGTGCCAGTAGCTTGGACAAGGGGAGTGAAAATCTGTTTTTT.

This clonotype was detected only a few times. The junction departs from germline at one end; a sequencing error may be responsible. This chain connects TRBV7-8 to TRBJ1-5; D remains ambiguous. This CDR3 has 13 residues. From germline, CDR1 is SGHVS and CDR2 FQNEAQ. The CDR3 is CASSLASNQPQRF. The CDR3 DNA is TGTGCCAGCAGCTTAGCGAGCAATCAGCCCCAGCGTTTT.

Comments on this clonotype: A junction end diverges from the germline sequence, so it may reflect a read error. V and J are TRBV6-5 and TRBJ2-7; TRBD2 aligns across 10 bases. This CDR3 has 16 residues. Germline V gene lookup returns CDR1 MNHEY and CDR2 SVGAGI. CDR3 protein: CTSSHRALAGAYEHYF. For the CDR3, the DNA is TGTACCAGCAGCCATAGGGCTCTAGCGGGGGCCTACGAGCATTACTTC.

J is TRBJ1-1 and V is TRBV20-1; D is uncertain. CDR1 DFQATT and CDR2 SNEGSKA come from the germline V gene (reference sequence). The CDR3 length is 13 residues. V was trimmed by 6 bases and J by 1 base, leaving 12 bases between them. CDR3 nucleotide sequence: TGCAGTGCCCCGCGGACTTCGAACACTGAAGCTTTCTTT. This sequence encodes CSAPRTSNTEAFF.

The sample holds many counts of this clonotype. The chain links TRBV12-3 or TRBV12-4 to TRBJ2-7; TRBD1 matches 9 bases. CDR3 size: 16 residues. V shed 5 bases, J shed 4 bases, and the junction held 12 bases outside the gene matches. The CDR3 DNA reads TGTGCCAGCAGTCTAAACCCCACAGGGGGCGATTACGAGCAGTACTTC. Amino acid sequence: CASSLNPTGGDYEQYF.

The chain carries TRBV20-1 and TRBJ2-2; 10 bases agree with TRBD2. Germline V gives CDR1 DFQATT, CDR2 SNEGSKA (reference sequence). The junction had 12 bases not matched to a gene; V was cut back by 8 bases and J by 3 bases. The CDR3 is 16 amino acids. The CDR3 loop reads CSTRGLAGVYTGELFF. The CDR3 DNA reads as TGCAGTACCAGGGGGCTAGCGGGAGTTTACACCGGGGAGCTGTTTTTT.

Concerning this clonotype: Possible read error: a much larger clone is one base away. The chain couples TRBV20-1 to TRBJ2-7; TRBD2 matches at 8 bases. V lost 7 bases to trimming and J lost 3 bases; unmatched junction nucleotides: 14. Germline V lookup: CDR1 DFQATT, CDR2 SNEGSKA (reference sequence). This CDR3 region has 15 residues. In DNA, the CDR3 is TGCAGTGTTAGTAAGGGAGCGGGGGCCCTCTACGAGCAGTACTTC. This codes for CSVSKGAGALYEQYF.

There are many counts of this clonotype. This chain uses TRBV6-5 with TRBJ2-1, with 8 bases that match TRBD2. The CDR3 is 15 residues long. With 2 bases clipped from V and 6 bases from J, the junction kept 6 bases outside the gene matches. Germline lookup yields CDR1 MNHEY and CDR2 SVGAGI. DNA for the CDR3: TGTGCCAGCAGTTACCAGCGGGAGTCCCTCAATGAGCAGTTCTTC. This codes for CASSYQRESLNEQFF.